This record concerns one T cell receptor (beta chain) sequence. The table came from immunoSEQ multiplex PCR; TCRdb's copy has only in-frame clones and leaves some out. The sample contains about 61,000 clones, roughly nine tenths of which appear only once. Every patient experienced relapse after autologous stem cell transplantation, and brentuximab vedotin exposure varied. With 3 bases clipped from V and 6 bases from J, the junction kept 7 bases outside the gene matches. The CDR3 consists of 14 residues. The germline CDR1 and CDR2 sequences are KGHSH and LQKENI. The data derive from a study of PD-1 blockade in classical Hodgkin lymphoma.

Sequencing was performed on peripheral blood mononuclear cells (PBMCs), taken at baseline. This chain joins TRBV18 and TRBJ1-2, with 7 bases identical to TRBD1. This TCR was sampled from a human donor with classical Hodgkin lymphoma. The CDR3, as DNA: TGTGCCAGCTCACCTCTTCTTGGACAGGATGGCTACACCTTC. Its translation is CASSPLLGQDGYTF.